Listed here are 17 T cell receptor beta chains from one sample, sequenced in a study of beta chain features in type 1 diabetes. Notes on the study in general: People with Type 1 diabetes carried modestly yet significantly shorter TCRB CDR3s in all four CD4+ subsets.

The study reverse transcribed the entire isolated RNA, so it sequenced expressed TCRB transcripts. The method was immunoSEQ multiplex PCR; TCRdb's version includes in-frame clones alone and lacks a portion of them. The repertoire includes approximately 170,000 clones, approximately 8% of them detected once, and 0.5% sits in the top ten. Antigens of these TCRs are unknown. Source material: central memory CD4+ T cells from blood. The receptors were sampled from a man aged 18-30 years with type 1 diabetes.

The chain carries TRBV5-4 and TRBJ2-5; 10 nucleotides line up with TRBD1. The length of the CDR3 is 13 residues. V lost 4 bases, J lost 4 bases, and 1 base stayed unmatched. Germline lookup yields CDR1 SGHNT and CDR2 YYREEE (reference sequence). CDR3: CASSGDRGETQYF. CDR3 coding DNA: TGTGCCAGCAGCGGGGACAGGGGAGAGACCCAGTACTTC. The entire variable domain, with the rest obtained from reference TRBV5-4 and TRBJ2-5, is as follows: ETGVTQSPTHLIKTRGQQVTLRCSSQSGHNTVSWYQQALGQGPQFIFQYYREEENGRGNFPPRFSGLQFPNYSSELNVNALELDDSALYLCASSGDRGETQYFGPGTRLLVL.

The J gene is TRBJ1-1, the V gene TRBV7-9; TRBD1 is a possible D gene (5 bases). The CDR3 spans 15 residues. Germline values: CDR1 SEHNR, CDR2 FQNEAQ (reference sequence). V lost 5 bases, J lost 1 base, and 14 bases lay in between. CDR3 protein: CASSRRGLANTEAFF. In DNA, the CDR3 is TGTGCCAGCAGCCGCCGGGGGTTAGCGAACACTGAAGCTTTCTTT.

This sequence joins TRBV7-9 and TRBJ2-5; D not certain. CDR3 size: 12 residues. Looked up from germline, CDR1 is SEHNR and CDR2 is FQNEAQ (reference sequence). Trimming removed 2 bases at V and 4 bases at J, with 5 bases between. As DNA, the CDR3 is TGTGCCAGCAGCTTAACTCGAGAGACCCAGTACTTC. It codes for CASSLTRETQYF.

This clone was seen a few times. Other nucleotide sequences from this sample produce the same CDR3. The J gene is TRBJ2-5, the V gene TRBV5-1; 7 bases align to TRBD1. The CDR3 sequence is 14 residues long. The V gene's germline CDR1 is SGHRS and CDR2 YFSETQ. Trimming took 0 bases from V and 6 from J; bases not matched to a gene: 5. The CDR3 protein is CASSLGTGRQTQYF. The CDR3 DNA sequence: TGCGCCAGCAGCTTGGGGACAGGCCGCCAGACCCAGTACTTC.

This clone was found a few times. V usage is TRBV10-2 and J usage is TRBJ1-6; 8 positions match TRBD1. V was clipped by 6 bases and J by 6 bases; unmatched bases: 4. The CDR3 extends over 14 amino acids. Germline V gene sequence: CDR1 WSHSY, CDR2 SAAADI. This CDR3 reads CASSRQGINSPLHF. The CDR3 coding sequence is TGCGCCAGCAGCAGACAGGGGATTAATTCACCCCTCCACTTT.

In DNA form, the CDR3 reads TGTGCCAGCAGCACAGGGAGCTCCTACGAGCAGTACTTC. This translates into CASSTGSSYEQYF. The chain links TRBV6-6 to TRBJ2-7, with D maybe TRBD1 (6 bases). Germline V CDR1 and CDR2: MNHNY, SVGAGI (reference sequence). This CDR3 has 13 amino acids. V was trimmed by 6 bases and J by 0 bases, leaving 9 bases between them.

This chain connects TRBV7-8 to TRBJ2-5, with 16 positions matching TRBD2. Germline CDR1 is SGHVS and CDR2 is FQNEAQ. The CDR3 consists of 16 residues. Germline trimming cut 5 bases from V and 7 bases from J; bases unmatched to any gene: 7. The CDR3 DNA sequence: TGTGCCAGCAGCCCAGGGACTAGCGGGGGGGTCGGGACCCAGTACTTC. As protein: CASSPGTSGGVGTQYF.

The chain links TRBV5-1 to TRBJ2-1; D call uncertain. Trimming took off 0 bases at V and 8 bases at J, with 6 bases between the two ends. Germline assignment: CDR1 SGHRS and CDR2 YFSETQ. The CDR3 is 12 residues long. The CDR3 spells CASSLARDEQFF. The CDR3 DNA sequence: TGCGCCAGCAGCTTGGCCCGGGATGAGCAGTTCTTC.

This clone has a handful of counts. The V gene is TRBV5-6, the J gene TRBJ1-1, with 8 bases fitting TRBD1. Germline V gene lookup returns CDR1 SGHDT and CDR2 YYEEEE. V dropped 0 bases and J dropped 9; count of bases not matched to a gene: 1. The CDR3 sequence is 12 residues long. CDR3 residues: CASSLGTGKAFF. In DNA form, the CDR3 reads TGTGCCAGCAGCTTGGGGACAGGGAAAGCTTTCTTT. Supplemented by reference TRBV5-6 and TRBJ1-1, the full variable domain reads DAGVTQSPTHLIKTRGQQVTLRCSPKSGHDTVSWYQQALGQGPQFIFQYYEEEERQRGNFPDRFSGHQFPNYSSELNVNALLLGDSALYLCASSLGTGKAFFGQGTRLTVV.

This clone was seen more than once but under ten times. The chain couples TRBV6-5 to TRBJ2-7; the match to TRBD1 covers 10 bases. This CDR3 is built from 15 residues. V was clipped by 4 bases and J by 2 bases; unmatched bases: 5. The germline gives CDR1 MNHEY, CDR2 SVGAGI. The CDR3 nucleotides read TGTGCCAGCAGTTCGACAGGGGGCGGCACCTACGAGCAGTACTTC. Translated: CASSSTGGGTYEQYF.

This rearrangement joins TRBV11-2 to TRBJ2-3; D unclear. V shed 5 bases and J shed 1 base, with 10 bases lying between them. Germline CDR1 and CDR2: SGHAT and FQNNGV. The length of the CDR3 is 14 residues. CDR3 residues: CASSPGFGTDTQYF. The CDR3 DNA sequence: TGTGCCAGCAGCCCGGGTTTTGGCACAGATACGCAGTATTTT.

The V call is TRBV7-9, the J call TRBJ2-7; 8 bases map to TRBD2. The germline CDR1 and CDR2 sequences are SEHNR and FQNEAQ (reference sequence). The CDR3 runs 15 residues. V gave up 5 bases and J gave up 5 bases; unmatched junction bases: 11. The chain's CDR3 is CASSPSGSSRHEQYF. Here the CDR3 DNA reads TGTGCCAGCAGCCCAAGCGGGAGCTCGAGACACGAGCAGTACTTC.

In DNA, the CDR3 is TGTGCCAGCAGTCTACCGGGACCGGGACAGAACACAGATACGCAGTATTTT. As protein: CASSLPGPGQNTDTQYF. The chain joins TRBV5-6 to TRBJ2-3; 7 positions match TRBD1. V lost 5 bases, J lost 2 bases, and 14 bases stayed unmatched. This CDR3 has 17 residues. The V gene's germline CDR1 is SGHDT and CDR2 YYEEEE.

The rearrangement uses TRBV30 and TRBJ2-1, with D possibly TRBD2 on 7 matching bases. The germline CDR1 and CDR2 sequences are GTSNPN and SVGIG (reference sequence). V was cut by 2 bases and J by 0 bases, with 17 bases left in between. CDR3 length: 17 amino acids. In nucleotides, the CDR3 is TGTGCCTGGAGTCGTGGGGGGGGCAGAGACTCCTACAATGAGCAGTTCTTC. This translates into CAWSRGGGRDSYNEQFF.

This clone was detected a few times. V usage is TRBV27 and J usage is TRBJ1-2, with TRBD1 identical over 9 bases. The V segment lost 3 bases and the J segment 0 bases; nucleotides outside the gene matches: 8. The CDR3 contains 17 residues. Germline V gene sequence: CDR1 MNHEY, CDR2 SMNVEV (reference sequence). CDR3 protein: CASSFWDRVRTNYGYTF. The CDR3 DNA sequence: TGTGCCAGCAGTTTTTGGGACAGGGTTCGTACTAACTATGGCTACACCTTC.

There are a few counts of this clone. The chain joins TRBV19 to TRBJ1-5, with D possibly being TRBD1 (6 bases). From germline, CDR1 is LNHDA and CDR2 SQIVND (reference sequence). V shed 8 bases and J shed 5 bases, with 16 bases lying between them. The CDR3 is made up of 14 amino acids. CDR3 bases: TGTGCCAGTTCGCAGCAGGCAGGGGATCAGCCCCAGCATTTT. It encodes CASSQQAGDQPQHF. The full variable domain, completed using reference TRBV19 and TRBJ1-5, is DGGITQSPKYLFRKEGQNVTLSCEQNLNHDAMYWYRQDPGQGLRLIYYSQIVNDFQKGDIAEGYSVSREKKESFPLTVTSAQKNPTAFYLCASSQQAGDQPQHFGDGTRLSIL.

Only a few counts were recorded for this clone. This chain links TRBV7-9 with TRBJ2-3; the D gene is possibly TRBD2 (6 bases). The CDR3 has 13 amino acids. Trimming cost V 6 bases and J 10 bases, with 17 bases left between them. Germline-derived CDR1 and CDR2 are SEHNR and FQNEAQ (reference sequence). CDR3 sequence: CASSSPGTGAQYF. CDR3 nucleotides: TGTGCCAGCAGTAGCCCGGGGACTGGGGCGCAGTATTTT.